This is a list of T cell receptor beta chains from one sample in a study of blood T cells in healthy people across ages. One entry per CDR3 protein, called by TCRdb with MiXCR from the 5' RACE reads. The data hold about 1.6 million distinct CDR3 sequences, with about 35% observed a single time. The sequenced sample was blood. These receptors were obtained from a woman aged 30 to 39 in good health. Each CDR3 is given with its conserved first and last residue. Each record gives: clone size, V gene, D gene, J gene, CDR3 protein, CDR3 DNA. D genes are given only for firm matches. Only some rows state a clone size, as once, few, many or a class for expanded clones.

size: NA
V: TRBV27
D: TRBD1
J: TRBJ2-1
CDR3: CATTDRGPNEQFF
DNA: TGTGCCACTACGGACAGGGGGCCTAATGAGCAGTTCTTC

size: once
V: TRBV28
D: NA
J: TRBJ1-4
CDR3: CASSFPPAEPATNEKLFF
DNA: TGTGCCAGCAGTTTCCCTCCGGCAGAGCCGGCAACTAATGAAAAACTGTTTTTT

size: few
V: TRBV20-1
D: TRBD2
J: TRBJ2-7
CDR3: CSARDPTSGRPYEQYF
DNA: TGCAGTGCTAGAGATCCGACTAGCGGGAGACCCTACGAGCAGTACTTC

size: few
V: TRBV5-5
D: TRBD2
J: TRBJ2-3
CDR3: CASSFVPAGGLGDTQYF
DNA: TGTGCCAGCAGCTTTGTTCCAGCGGGGGGGCTCGGAGATACGCAGTATTTT

size: few
V: TRBV25-1
D: TRBD2
J: TRBJ2-3
CDR3: CASSEMGGGTTDTQYF
DNA: TGTGCCAGCAGTGAGATGGGCGGGGGGACCACAGATACGCAGTATTTT

size: many
V: TRBV4-2
D: TRBD2
J: TRBJ2-2
CDR3: CASSQRVRNIGGRIRSGELFF
DNA: TGTGCCAGCAGCCAACGCGTAAGAAATATAGGCGGGAGAATAAGGTCCGGGGAGCTGTTTTTT

size: few
V: TRBV20-1
D: TRBD1
J: TRBJ1-2
CDR3: CSARDKGDRLFYGYTF
DNA: TGCAGTGCTAGAGATAAGGGGGACAGACTATTCTATGGCTACACCTTC

size: NA
V: TRBV28
D: NA
J: TRBJ1-5
CDR3: CAIKVQGSRRNQPQHF
DNA: TGTGCCATCAAGGTCCAGGGTAGTAGACGCAATCAGCCCCAGCATTTT

size: NA
V: TRBV2
D: NA
J: TRBJ1-1
CDR3: CASGAGRTNEAFF
DNA: TGTGCCAGCGGGGCGGGCAGGACAAATGAAGCTTTCTTT

size: NA
V: TRBV20-1
D: TRBD1
J: TRBJ2-1
CDR3: CSARTGGTNEQFF
DNA: TGCAGTGCTAGGACAGGGGGGACGAATGAGCAGTTCTTC

size: few
V: TRBV7-2
D: NA
J: TRBJ2-1
CDR3: CASSSSTRPPEQFF
DNA: TGTGCCAGCAGCTCGTCGACTCGACCTCCAGAGCAGTTCTTC

size: many
V: TRBV10-3
D: NA
J: TRBJ2-6
CDR3: CAISGSGANVLTF
DNA: TGTGCCATCTCAGGGTCTGGGGCCAACGTCCTGACTTTC

size: NA
V: TRBV28
D: NA
J: TRBJ2-7
CDR3: CASSSPRSDSYEQYF
DNA: TGTGCCAGCAGTTCCCCACGGTCGGACAGCTACGAGCAGTACTTC

size: NA
V: TRBV9
D: NA
J: TRBJ2-3
CDR3: CASSVGLRGATDTQYF
DNA: TGTGCCAGCAGCGTAGGTCTCCGCGGGGCCACAGATACGCAGTATTTT

size: NA
V: TRBV7-3
D: TRBD2
J: TRBJ2-3
CDR3: CASSYLGGGRTDAQYF
DNA: TGTGCCAGCAGCTACCTTGGCGGGGGGCGCACAGATGCGCAGTATTTT

size: few
V: TRBV4-1
D: NA
J: TRBJ1-1
CDR3: CASSQDRGGLNTEAFF
DNA: TGCGCCAGCAGCCAAGATCGGGGGGGATTGAACACTGAAGCTTTCTTT

size: NA
V: TRBV4-2
D: TRBD2
J: TRBJ2-1
CDR3: CASSQEYRGLNSGRVYNEQFF
DNA: TGTGCCAGCAGCCAAGAATATCGGGGGTTAAATAGCGGGAGGGTATACAATGAGCAGTTCTTC

size: few
V: TRBV7-9
D: TRBD2
J: TRBJ2-3
CDR3: CASSIRREREGQDTQYF
DNA: TGTGCCAGCAGCATCCGGAGGGAGCGGGAGGGTCAAGATACGCAGTATTTT

size: few
V: TRBV27
D: NA
J: TRBJ2-4
CDR3: CASSLIAEAKNIQYF
DNA: TGTGCCAGCAGTTTAATAGCGGAAGCCAAAAACATTCAGTACTTC

size: NA
V: TRBV27
D: TRBD1
J: TRBJ2-3
CDR3: CASKGQGATDTQYF
DNA: TGTGCCAGCAAAGGACAGGGGGCTACAGATACGCAGTATTTT

size: few
V: TRBV12-3/TRBV12-4
D: NA
J: TRBJ1-2
CDR3: CASSSESNYGYTF
DNA: TGTGCCAGCAGTTCTGAGTCTAACTATGGCTACACCTTC

size: few
V: TRBV15
D: TRBD2
J: TRBJ2-1
CDR3: CATSTSGTAEQFF
DNA: TGTGCCACCAGCACTAGCGGGACCGCTGAGCAGTTCTTC

size: once
V: TRBV29-1
D: TRBD1
J: TRBJ1-2
CDR3: CSVVGEMTGNYGYTF
DNA: TGCAGCGTTGTTGGTGAGATGACAGGGAACTATGGCTACACCTTC

size: NA
V: TRBV28
D: TRBD1
J: TRBJ2-3
CDR3: CASSKTGQGFADTQYF
DNA: TGTGCCAGCTCGAAAACGGGACAGGGATTCGCAGATACGCAGTATTTT

size: NA
V: TRBV29-1
D: NA
J: TRBJ2-1
CDR3: CSAAWGSSYNEQFF
DNA: TGCAGCGCCGCGTGGGGTAGCTCCTACAATGAGCAGTTCTTC

size: NA
V: TRBV27
D: NA
J: TRBJ2-3
CDR3: CASSHEDNEQYF
DNA: TGTGCCAGCAGTCACGAGGACAATGAGCAGTATTTT

size: NA
V: TRBV5-6
D: TRBD2
J: TRBJ2-5
CDR3: CASSKAGETQYF
DNA: TGTGCCAGCAGTAAAGCGGGGGAGACCCAGTACTTC

size: NA
V: TRBV6-2/TRBV6-3
D: TRBD2
J: TRBJ2-3
CDR3: CASSWEGDTQYF
DNA: TGTGCCAGCAGTTGGGAGGGAGATACGCAGTATTTT

size: few
V: TRBV7-3
D: TRBD2
J: TRBJ2-3
CDR3: CASSQGGRRGTDTQYF
DNA: TGTGCCAGCAGTCAAGGCGGGAGGAGAGGCACAGATACGCAGTATTTT

size: few
V: TRBV6-1
D: NA
J: TRBJ2-5
CDR3: CASSDGNQETQYF
DNA: TGTGCCAGCAGTGACGGAAATCAAGAGACCCAGTACTTC

size: NA
V: TRBV20-1
D: TRBD1
J: TRBJ1-1
CDR3: CSADRGTEAFF
DNA: TGCAGTGCTGACAGGGGGACAGAAGCTTTCTTT

size: NA
V: TRBV20-1
D: TRBD2
J: TRBJ2-7
CDR3: CSAKGLAGGFVEQYF
DNA: TGCAGTGCGAAGGGACTAGCGGGAGGGTTTGTCGAGCAGTACTTC

size: NA
V: TRBV12-3/TRBV12-4
D: TRBD2
J: TRBJ2-3
CDR3: CASNLGWRGASTDTQYF
DNA: TGTGCCAGCAATTTAGGTTGGCGGGGGGCTAGCACAGATACGCAGTATTTT

size: NA
V: TRBV12-3/TRBV12-4
D: NA
J: TRBJ1-1
CDR3: CASTKGGISKTEAFF
DNA: TGTGCCAGCACCAAGGGGGGGATCTCGAAAACTGAAGCTTTCTTT

size: NA
V: TRBV30
D: NA
J: TRBJ1-1
CDR3: CAWLSGKMNTEAFF
DNA: TGTGCCTGGCTAAGCGGCAAGATGAACACTGAAGCTTTCTTT

size: NA
V: TRBV2
D: TRBD1
J: TRBJ2-1
CDR3: CASSWDRGSNEQFF
DNA: TGTGCCAGCAGTTGGGACAGGGGGTCCAATGAGCAGTTCTTC

size: few
V: TRBV20-1
D: NA
J: TRBJ2-7
CDR3: CSATGSARGSYEQYF
DNA: TGCAGTGCTACCGGGAGCGCAAGAGGCTCCTACGAGCAGTACTTC

size: many
V: TRBV7-9
D: NA
J: TRBJ1-1
CDR3: CASSPRKRGSGNTEAFF
DNA: TGTGCCAGCAGTCCTAGGAAACGTGGCTCCGGGAACACTGAAGCTTTCTTT

size: many
V: TRBV4-1
D: NA
J: TRBJ2-1
CDR3: CASSQDQTAREQFF
DNA: TGCGCCAGCAGCCAAGATCAGACCGCCAGGGAGCAGTTCTTC

size: NA
V: TRBV19
D: NA
J: TRBJ2-1
CDR3: CASSIGTPSYNEQFF
DNA: TGTGCCAGTAGTATCGGGACCCCGTCCTACAATGAGCAGTTCTTC

size: many
V: TRBV6-1
D: NA
J: TRBJ2-5
CDR3: CASSERGETQYF
DNA: TGTGCCAGCAGTGAACGGGGAGAGACCCAGTACTTC

size: many
V: TRBV9
D: NA
J: TRBJ2-3
CDR3: CASSVASGTDTQYF
DNA: TGTGCCAGCAGCGTGGCTAGCGGCACAGATACGCAGTATTTT

size: NA
V: TRBV5-1
D: NA
J: TRBJ1-5
CDR3: CASSLDAVGQPQHF
DNA: TGCGCCAGCAGCTTGGACGCGGTAGGGCAGCCCCAGCATTTT

size: once
V: TRBV11-1
D: NA
J: TRBJ1-6
CDR3: CASSLTTYNSPLHF
DNA: TGTGCCAGCAGCTTGACGACCTATAATTCACCCCTCCACTTT

size: NA
V: TRBV7-9
D: NA
J: TRBJ2-3
CDR3: CASIRTPGPRDTQYF
DNA: TGTGCCAGCATACGAACGCCGGGTCCCCGAGATACGCAGTATTTT

size: many
V: TRBV20-1
D: NA
J: TRBJ2-3
CDR3: CSAKPGTSVYTQYF
DNA: TGCAGTGCTAAGCCCGGGACGTCTGTATATACGCAGTATTTT

size: many
V: TRBV10-3
D: TRBD1
J: TRBJ2-3
CDR3: CAISELSGQGTRYF
DNA: TGTGCCATCAGTGAGCTTTCGGGACAGGGGACTCGGTATTTT

size: NA
V: TRBV20-1
D: NA
J: TRBJ2-1
CDR3: CSASRREQFF
DNA: TGCAGTGCTAGTCGGAGGGAGCAGTTCTTC

size: NA
V: TRBV18
D: TRBD1
J: TRBJ2-1
CDR3: CASSPDRRSYNEQFF
DNA: TGTGCCAGCTCACCGGACAGGCGCTCCTACAATGAGCAGTTCTTC

size: NA
V: TRBV12-3/TRBV12-4
D: TRBD2
J: TRBJ2-7
CDR3: CAGSLAGGASYGQYF
DNA: TGTGCCGGCAGTCTAGCGGGGGGTGCCTCCTACGGGCAGTACTTC

size: NA
V: TRBV7-3
D: NA
J: TRBJ2-1
CDR3: CASSLVGGDNDQFF
DNA: TGTGCCAGCAGTTTAGTTGGCGGGGACAATGATCAGTTCTTC

size: NA
V: TRBV15
D: TRBD2
J: TRBJ2-5
CDR3: CATSTGGTSGTQETQYF
DNA: TGTGCCACCAGCACAGGGGGGACTAGCGGTACACAAGAGACCCAGTACTTC

size: NA
V: TRBV15
D: NA
J: TRBJ1-4
CDR3: CATSRGENEKLFF
DNA: TGTGCCACCAGCAGAGGAGAGAATGAAAAACTGTTTTTT

size: few
V: TRBV5-5
D: NA
J: TRBJ1-5
CDR3: CASSLRWGPNQPQHF
DNA: TGTGCCAGCAGCTTGAGGTGGGGGCCCAATCAGCCCCAGCATTTT